This is a list of T cell receptor beta chains from one sample in a study of shared clonotypes between healthy human individuals. Sequencing was performed with immunoSEQ multiplex PCR; in TCRdb, only in-frame clones are kept and a portion is missing. The sample contains more than 2,000,000 clones, more than 90% of which appear only once. Sequencing was done on a sample of naive CD4+ T cells sorted from blood. These receptor sequences come from a man younger than 35 in good health. Both conserved end residues are part of each CDR3. A D gene is named only where the DNA matches it firmly. Only part of the rows carry a size: once, few, many, or a class if the clone is expanded.

>TRBV30|NA|TRBJ1-2|NA
CAWSVLGNGGYTF
TGTGCCTGGAGTGTGTTGGGGAATGGGGGCTACACCTTC
>TRBV18|NA|TRBJ2-6|NA
CASSPKAVDTGANVLTF
TGTGCCAGCTCGCCGAAAGCCGTGGATACGGGGGCCAACGTCCTGACTTTC
>TRBV11-2|NA|TRBJ2-7|NA
CASSPTMARGPSYEQYF
TGTGCCAGCAGCCCGACCATGGCTAGGGGCCCCTCCTACGAGCAGTACTTC
>TRBV18|NA|TRBJ2-3|NA
CASSPPGDWTDTQYF
TGTGCCAGCTCACCACCGGGGGACTGGACAGATACGCAGTATTTT
>TRBV19|TRBD1|TRBJ1-2|NA
CATYLGQGFGYTF
TGTGCCACCTATTTGGGACAGGGGTTTGGCTACACCTTC
>TRBV7-2|NA|TRBJ1-4|NA
CAVSAATNEKLFF
TGTGCCGTCTCCGCCGCTACTAATGAAAAACTGTTTTTT
>TRBV10-2|TRBD1|TRBJ1-5|few
CASRYRGQESNQPQHF
TGCGCCAGCAGATACAGGGGCCAGGAGAGCAATCAGCCCCAGCATTTT
>TRBV7-6|NA|TRBJ2-5|NA
CASSSPGETQYF
TGTGCCAGCAGCTCACCAGGAGAGACCCAGTACTTC
>TRBV30|TRBD1|TRBJ1-6|NA
CAWSVGSGTANSPLHF
TGTGCCTGGAGTGTCGGGTCCGGGACAGCAAATTCACCCCTCCACTTT
>TRBV29-1|NA|TRBJ1-4|NA
CSVEGGAGTNEKLFF
TGCAGCGTTGAAGGGGGGGCTGGAACTAATGAAAAACTGTTTTTT
>TRBV6-5|NA|TRBJ2-2|NA
CASSYSWGPGAGELFF
TGTGCCAGCAGTTACTCCTGGGGGCCTGGGGCCGGGGAGCTGTTTTTT
>TRBV19|NA|TRBJ2-7|NA
CASRRQSSSYEQYF
TGTGCCAGCCGAAGGCAGAGTAGCTCCTACGAGCAGTACTTC
>TRBV11-2|TRBD1|TRBJ1-2|NA
CASSGDRGGYGYTF
TGTGCCAGCAGCGGGGACAGGGGGGGCTATGGCTACACCTTC
>TRBV2|NA|TRBJ2-5|NA
CASMGGGRATQYF
TGTGCCAGCATGGGGGGAGGCAGGGCCACCCAGTACTTC
>TRBV4-1|NA|TRBJ1-4|NA
CASTHRSPGEKLFF
TGCGCCAGCACCCACCGGTCGCCCGGTGAAAAACTGTTTTTT
>TRBV7-2|NA|TRBJ2-2|NA
CASSFEPYRAGELFF
TGTGCCAGCAGCTTCGAGCCCTACAGAGCCGGGGAGCTGTTTTTT
>TRBV9|TRBD2|TRBJ2-5|NA
CASSVGTSGGAETQYF
TGTGCCAGCAGCGTAGGGACTAGCGGGGGGGCGGAGACCCAGTACTTC
>TRBV10-3|TRBD2|TRBJ2-2|NA
CAINTLGLAGNANTGELFF
TGTGCCATCAATACTCTGGGACTAGCGGGGAACGCGAACACCGGGGAGCTGTTTTTT
>TRBV19|TRBD2|TRBJ2-3|NA
CATSGLAGQGDTQYF
TGTGCCACTTCTGGGCTAGCGGGGCAAGGAGATACGCAGTATTTT
>TRBV19|TRBD1|TRBJ1-6|NA
CASSPSTGGMNSPLHF
TGTGCCAGTAGTCCAAGCACAGGGGGCATGAATTCACCCCTCCACTTT
>TRBV4-1|NA|TRBJ2-7|NA
CASSQEKGPLDEQYF
TGCGCCAGCAGCCAAGAAAAAGGGCCCCTCGACGAGCAGTACTTC
>TRBV7-3|TRBD1|TRBJ1-6|NA
CASRVDRDSPLHF
TGTGCCAGCAGGGTCGACAGGGATTCACCCCTCCACTTT
>TRBV27|TRBD1|TRBJ1-5|NA
CASSSGTGANQPQHF
TGTGCCAGCAGTTCAGGGACAGGGGCGAATCAGCCCCAGCATTTT
>TRBV6-5|NA|TRBJ2-5|NA
CASSWSGGAGETQYF
TGTGCCAGCAGTTGGTCAGGCGGCGCCGGGGAGACCCAGTACTTC
>TRBV28|NA|TRBJ1-5|once
CASSLAGFSNQPQHF
TGTGCCAGCAGTTTGGCAGGGTTTAGCAATCAGCCCCAGCATTTT
>TRBV6-1|TRBD1|TRBJ2-3|NA
CASSGQGRGDTQYF
TGTGCCAGCAGTGGACAGGGGCGCGGGGATACGCAGTATTTT
>TRBV6-5|NA|TRBJ2-1|NA
CASGNGEQFF
TGTGCCAGCGGAAACGGTGAGCAGTTCTTC
>TRBV5-1|TRBD1|TRBJ1-5|NA
CASSLEGQANQPQHF
TGCGCCAGCAGCTTGGAGGGACAGGCCAATCAGCCCCAGCATTTT
>TRBV19|TRBD1|TRBJ1-2|NA
CASSMPPGTGPNYGYTF
TGTGCCAGTAGTATGCCACCCGGGACAGGGCCCAACTATGGCTACACCTTC
>TRBV5-1|NA|TRBJ1-5|NA
CASSFSGLSNQPQHF
TGCGCCAGCAGCTTTTCGGGGCTTAGCAATCAGCCCCAGCATTTT
>TRBV5-1|TRBD1|TRBJ1-1|NA
CASSPRASDRGSVGNTEAFF
TGCGCCAGCAGCCCCCGGGCAAGCGACAGGGGGAGTGTTGGGAACACTGAAGCTTTCTTT
>TRBV6-1|NA|TRBJ1-2|NA
CASSEDELYGYTF
TGTGCCAGCAGTGAAGACGAACTCTATGGCTACACCTTC
>TRBV7-2|NA|TRBJ2-1|NA
CASSLVQGSYNEQFF
TGTGCCAGCAGCTTAGTGCAGGGTTCCTACAATGAGCAGTTCTTC
>TRBV30|NA|TRBJ2-5|once
CAWSPPGAETQYF
TGTGCCTGGAGCCCCCCTGGGGCAGAGACCCAGTACTTC
>TRBV5-4|TRBD2|TRBJ2-5|NA
CASSTGTSGRVETQYF
TGTGCCAGCAGCACCGGGACTAGCGGGAGGGTAGAGACCCAGTACTTC
>TRBV6-1|NA|TRBJ2-1|NA
CASRGGNYNEQFF
TGTGCCAGCAGAGGCGGGAACTACAATGAGCAGTTCTTC
>TRBV4-1|TRBD2|TRBJ2-1|NA
CASSREGVQAYNEQFF
TGCGCCAGCAGTCGGGAGGGCGTCCAAGCCTACAATGAGCAGTTCTTC
>TRBV15|TRBD1|TRBJ1-4|NA
CATRRGTANEKLFF
TGTGCCACCAGACGGGGGACAGCAAATGAAAAACTGTTTTTT
>TRBV6-5|NA|TRBJ1-1|NA
CASSYSSRYAEAFF
TGTGCCAGCAGTTACTCGAGTCGGTACGCTGAAGCTTTCTTT
>TRBV5-1|NA|TRBJ1-6|NA
CASSSPTPNSPLHF
TGCGCCAGCAGCTCCCCTACTCCGAATTCACCCCTCCACTTT
>TRBV28|NA|TRBJ1-2|NA
CASSFRGRGYGYTF
TGTGCCAGCAGTTTTCGGGGGCGTGGCTATGGCTACACCTTC
>TRBV19|NA|TRBJ1-1|few
CASTTDTMNTEAFF
TGTGCCAGTACCACGGACACAATGAACACTGAAGCTTTCTTT
>TRBV2|NA|TRBJ2-7|NA
CASNPLERRNAYEQYF
TGTGCCAGCAATCCCCTTGAGAGACGGAACGCCTACGAGCAGTACTTC
>TRBV30|TRBD1|TRBJ1-4|NA
CARKGQGYEKLFF
TGTGCCAGAAAGGGACAGGGATATGAAAAACTGTTTTTT
>TRBV28|TRBD1|TRBJ1-2|once
CASSFSGGTDYGYTF
TGTGCCAGCAGTTTTTCGGGGGGGACAGACTATGGCTACACCTTC